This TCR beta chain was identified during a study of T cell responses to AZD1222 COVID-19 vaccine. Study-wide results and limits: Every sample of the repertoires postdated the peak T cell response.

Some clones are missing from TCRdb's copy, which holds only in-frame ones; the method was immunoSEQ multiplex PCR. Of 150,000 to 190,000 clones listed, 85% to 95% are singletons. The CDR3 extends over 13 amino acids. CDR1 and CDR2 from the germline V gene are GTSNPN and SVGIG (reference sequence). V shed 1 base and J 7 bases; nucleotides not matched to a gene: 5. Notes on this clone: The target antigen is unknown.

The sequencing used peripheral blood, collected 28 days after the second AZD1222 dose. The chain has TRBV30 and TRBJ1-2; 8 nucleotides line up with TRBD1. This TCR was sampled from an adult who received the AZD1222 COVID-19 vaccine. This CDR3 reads CAWSGQGAGGYTF. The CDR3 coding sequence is TGTGCCTGGAGTGGTCAGGGGGCTGGTGGCTACACCTTC.